This entry lists 13 T cell receptor beta chains sequenced from one sample in a study of T cell responses to AZD1222 COVID-19 vaccine. The assay was immunoSEQ multiplex PCR, and TCRdb's table has in-frame clones only and misses some. The sample lists over 150,000 clones, about 87% occurring once. Here the sequenced sample was peripheral blood, taken on day 0 of AZD1222 vaccination. The receptors derive from an adult in good health.

In DNA form, the CDR3 reads TGTGCCAGCAGCGGTTGGGTTAAGAACTATGGCTACACCTTC. Protein sequence: CASSGWVKNYGYTF. The chain recombines TRBV9 with TRBJ1-2; D remains unclear. The V gene's germline CDR1 is SGDLS and CDR2 YYNGEE. The V end lost 3 bases, the J end lost 2 bases, and 11 bases lay between the germline ends. This CDR3 has 14 residues.

The chain employs TRBV11-2 and TRBJ1-1; TRBD1 matches at 9 bases. This CDR3 has 16 residues. Germline assignment: CDR1 SGHAT and CDR2 FQNNGV. After removal of 1 base from V and 4 bases from J, the junction contained 7 bases not matched to a gene. The chain's CDR3 is CASSLGTGALSTEAFF. CDR3 DNA: TGTGCCAGCAGCTTAGGGACAGGGGCATTGAGCACTGAAGCTTTCTTT.

V usage is TRBV7-2 and J usage is TRBJ2-3, with no clear D. Germline CDR1 reads SGHTA; CDR2 reads FQGNSA. V was shortened by 1 base and J by 4 bases, with 12 bases between the two germline ends. The CDR3 runs 15 residues. The CDR3 loop reads CASSLDSTVSDTQYF. The DNA of the CDR3 is TGTGCCAGCAGCTTAGACTCCACGGTATCAGATACGCAGTATTTT.

V gene TRBV28 combines with J gene TRBJ2-1; TRBD2 matches at 9 bases. This CDR3 region has 16 residues. The germline V gene encodes CDR1 MDHEN and CDR2 SYDVKM. After removal of 8 bases from V and 5 bases from J, the junction contained 13 bases not matched to a gene. In nucleotides, the CDR3 is TGTGCCAGCGGCCGGTACGGCGGGGGGGCCCACAATGAGCAGTTCTTC. This codes for CASGRYGGGAHNEQFF.

The CDR3 protein is CASSHITGYEQYF. The CDR3, as DNA: TGCGCCAGCAGCCACATAACAGGGTACGAGCAGTACTTC. V gene TRBV4-3 combines with J gene TRBJ2-7; D may be TRBD1 (6 bases). V lost 3 bases and J lost 4, with 10 bases in between. Germline loops: CDR1 LGHNA, CDR2 YSLEER. The CDR3 totals 13 residues.

The chain recombines TRBV6-5 with TRBJ1-5; D remains ambiguous. V was shortened by 11 bases and J by 6 bases, with 14 bases between the two germline ends. The germline CDR1 and CDR2 sequences are MNHEY and SVGAGI. The CDR3 loop spans 12 amino acids. The CDR3 loop is CASTMGFQPQHF. The CDR3 bases are TGTGCCTCCACCATGGGGTTTCAGCCCCAGCATTTT.

V and J are TRBV19 and TRBJ2-1; 12 bases are shared with TRBD1. V lost 7 bases and J lost 3; bases outside the gene matches: 4. The V gene's germline CDR1 is LNHDA and CDR2 SQIVND (reference sequence). The CDR3 runs 15 residues. CDR3 bases: TGTGCCAGTACCGGGACAGGGGGCTACTACAATGAGCAGTTCTTC. It translates to CASTGTGGYYNEQFF.

The genes are TRBV10-3 and TRBJ2-3, with unresolved D. V was shortened by 0 bases and J by 2 bases, with 9 bases between the two germline ends. This CDR3 region has 15 residues. Germline lookup yields CDR1 ENHRY and CDR2 SYGVKD. The DNA for the CDR3 is TGTGCCATCAGTGAGTCGACGGTGACCACAGATACGCAGTATTTT. It yields the protein CAISESTVTTDTQYF.

This clone was seen a single time. V and J are TRBV20-1 and TRBJ2-7; no firm D call. CDR1 is DFQATT, CDR2 SNEGSKA, per germline (reference sequence). The CDR3 is 11 amino acids. Trimming took 5 bases from V and 3 from J, leaving 8 bases between them. The CDR3 is CSAQENYEQYF. The CDR3, as DNA: TGCAGTGCTCAGGAAAACTACGAGCAGTACTTC.

This clone has only a few counts. The V gene is TRBV7-9, the J gene TRBJ2-5, with D maybe TRBD2 (6 bases). This CDR3 has 12 residues. The V end was cut by 5 bases, the J end by 3 bases, with 7 bases between. Germline V gives CDR1 SEHNR, CDR2 FQNEAQ (reference sequence). CDR3 sequence: CASSRGKETQYF. Here the CDR3 DNA reads TGTGCCAGCAGCCGGGGGAAAGAGACCCAGTACTTC.

The chain employs TRBV6-2 or TRBV6-3 and TRBJ1-1; D uncertain. Trimming took off 5 bases at V and 4 bases at J, with 11 bases between the two ends. Germline V gene lookup returns CDR1 MNHEY and CDR2 SVGEGT. The CDR3 is 13 amino acids. The CDR3 spells CASSLWEGTEAFF. The CDR3 DNA sequence: TGTGCCAGCAGTCTCTGGGAGGGCACTGAAGCTTTCTTT.

The rearrangement uses TRBV28 and TRBJ1-4, with D possibly matching TRBD1 (6 bases). Germline CDR1 reads MDHEN; CDR2 reads SYDVKM. The CDR3 contains 14 residues. V shed 6 bases and J shed 4 bases, with 12 bases lying between them. The CDR3 region is CASRSGQHNEKLFF. CDR3 nucleotide sequence: TGTGCCAGCAGGTCTGGACAGCATAATGAAAAACTGTTTTTT.

The chain carries TRBV7-9 and TRBJ1-2; the match to TRBD1 covers 7 bases. Trimming at V came to 1 base and at J to 5 bases, leaving 4 bases not matched to a gene. In germline, CDR1 is SEHNR, CDR2 FQNEAQ (reference sequence). The CDR3 extends over 14 amino acids. The CDR3 DNA follows: TGTGCCAGCAGCTTAGAAGGGGGCAGGTATGGCTACACCTTC. Amino acid sequence: CASSLEGGRYGYTF.